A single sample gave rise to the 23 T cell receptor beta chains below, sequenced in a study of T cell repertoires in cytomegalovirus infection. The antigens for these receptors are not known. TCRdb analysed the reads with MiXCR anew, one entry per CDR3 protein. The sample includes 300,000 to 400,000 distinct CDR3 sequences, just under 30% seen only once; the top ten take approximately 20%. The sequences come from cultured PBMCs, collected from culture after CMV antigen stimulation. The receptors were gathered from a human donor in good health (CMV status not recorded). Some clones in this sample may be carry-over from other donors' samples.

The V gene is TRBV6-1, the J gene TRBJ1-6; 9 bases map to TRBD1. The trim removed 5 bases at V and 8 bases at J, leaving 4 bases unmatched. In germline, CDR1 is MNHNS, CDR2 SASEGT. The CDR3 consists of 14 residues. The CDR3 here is CASSHRTGDSPLHF. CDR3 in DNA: TGTGCCAGCAGTCATAGGACAGGGGATTCACCCCTCCACTTT.

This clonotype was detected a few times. The CDR3 loop reads CASSLARGGTPNYGYTF. DNA for the CDR3: TGTGCCAGCAGCTTAGCCCGGGGAGGCACGCCTAACTATGGCTACACCTTC. The rearrangement uses TRBV11-2 and TRBJ1-2; no reliable D call. The CDR3 runs to 17 residues. Germline assignment: CDR1 SGHAT and CDR2 FQNNGV. Trimming pared 1 base from V and 0 bases from J, leaving 15 bases between.

The CDR3: CASSAAGELFF. The CDR3 DNA sequence: TGTGCCAGCAGTGCCGCCGGGGAGCTGTTTTTT. The chain links TRBV6-4 to TRBJ2-2, with D unclear. Trimming removed 4 bases from V and 6 bases from J, with 3 bases in between. This CDR3 is built from 11 residues. Germline V lookup: CDR1 MRHNA, CDR2 SNTAGT.

This CDR3 is CASRGTGRQPQHF. In nucleotides, the CDR3 is TGTGCCAGCAGGGGGACAGGCAGACAGCCCCAGCATTTT. This sequence joins TRBV27 and TRBJ1-5, with 8 bases matching TRBD1. The CDR3 covers 13 residues. After removal of 6 bases from V and 7 bases from J, the junction contained 5 bases not matched to a gene. Germline V lookup: CDR1 MNHEY, CDR2 SMNVEV (reference sequence).

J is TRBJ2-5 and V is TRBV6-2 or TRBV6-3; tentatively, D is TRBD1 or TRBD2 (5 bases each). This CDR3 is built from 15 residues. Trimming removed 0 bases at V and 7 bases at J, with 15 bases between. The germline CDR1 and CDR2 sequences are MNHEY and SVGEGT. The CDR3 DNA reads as TGTGCCAGCAGTTACTCCCCCGACAGCGGCGGGACCCAGTACTTC. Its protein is CASSYSPDSGGTQYF.

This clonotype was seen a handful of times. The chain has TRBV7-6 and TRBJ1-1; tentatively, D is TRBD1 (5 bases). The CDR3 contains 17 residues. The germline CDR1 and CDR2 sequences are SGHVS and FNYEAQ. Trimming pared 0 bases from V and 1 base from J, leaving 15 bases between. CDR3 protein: CASSLAGHGSSNTEAFF. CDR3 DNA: TGTGCCAGCAGCTTAGCCGGACACGGATCATCGAACACTGAAGCTTTCTTT.

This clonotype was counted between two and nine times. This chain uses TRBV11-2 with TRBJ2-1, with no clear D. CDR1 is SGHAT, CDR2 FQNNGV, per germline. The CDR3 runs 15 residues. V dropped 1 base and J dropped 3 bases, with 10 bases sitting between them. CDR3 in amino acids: CASSLGQDRYNEQFF. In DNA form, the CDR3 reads TGTGCCAGCAGCTTAGGGCAGGACCGCTACAATGAGCAGTTCTTC.

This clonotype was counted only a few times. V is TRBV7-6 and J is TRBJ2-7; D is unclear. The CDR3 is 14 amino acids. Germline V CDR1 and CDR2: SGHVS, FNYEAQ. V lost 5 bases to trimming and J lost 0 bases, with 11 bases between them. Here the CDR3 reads CASSLNDRSYEQYF. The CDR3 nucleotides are TGTGCCAGCAGCCTTAACGACCGCTCCTACGAGCAGTACTTC. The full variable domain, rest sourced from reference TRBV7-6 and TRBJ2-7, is GAGVSQSPRYKVTKRGQDVALRCDPISGHVSLYWYRQALGQGPEFLTYFNYEAQQDKSGLPNDRFSAERPEGSISTLTIQRTEQRDSAMYRCASSLNDRSYEQYFGPGTRLTVT.

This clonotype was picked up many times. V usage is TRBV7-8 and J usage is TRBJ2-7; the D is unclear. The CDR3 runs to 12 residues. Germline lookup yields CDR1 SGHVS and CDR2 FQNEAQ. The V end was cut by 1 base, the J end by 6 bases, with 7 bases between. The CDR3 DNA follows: TGTGCCAGCAGCTTAGTAGAGACCGAGCAGTACTTC. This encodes CASSLVETEQYF.

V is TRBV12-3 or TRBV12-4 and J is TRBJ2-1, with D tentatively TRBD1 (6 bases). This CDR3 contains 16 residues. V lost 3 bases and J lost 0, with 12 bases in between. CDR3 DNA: TGTGCCAGCAGTTTTCGGGACACGAGCTCCTACAATGAGCAGTTCTTC. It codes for CASSFRDTSSYNEQFF.

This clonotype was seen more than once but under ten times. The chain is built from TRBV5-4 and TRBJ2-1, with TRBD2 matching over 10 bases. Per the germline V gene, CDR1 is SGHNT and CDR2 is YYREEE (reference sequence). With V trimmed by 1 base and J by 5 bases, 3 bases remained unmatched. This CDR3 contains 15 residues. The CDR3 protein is CASSLIAGGNNEQFF. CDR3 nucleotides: TGTGCCAGCAGCTTGATAGCGGGGGGAAACAATGAGCAGTTCTTC.

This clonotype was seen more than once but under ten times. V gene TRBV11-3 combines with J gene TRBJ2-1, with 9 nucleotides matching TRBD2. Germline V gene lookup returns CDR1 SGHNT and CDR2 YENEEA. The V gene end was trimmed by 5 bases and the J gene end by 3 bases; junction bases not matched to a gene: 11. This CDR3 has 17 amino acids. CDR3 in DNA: TGTGCCAGCAGCCTGAGCGGGGGGACCCGCATCTACAATGAGCAGTTCTTC. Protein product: CASSLSGGTRIYNEQFF. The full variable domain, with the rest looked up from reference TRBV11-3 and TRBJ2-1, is EAGVVQSPRYKIIEKKQPVAFWCNPISGHNTLYWYLQNLGQGPELLIRYENEEAVDDSQLPKDRFSAERLKGVDSTLKIQPAELGDSAVYLCASSLSGGTRIYNEQFFGPGTRLTVL.

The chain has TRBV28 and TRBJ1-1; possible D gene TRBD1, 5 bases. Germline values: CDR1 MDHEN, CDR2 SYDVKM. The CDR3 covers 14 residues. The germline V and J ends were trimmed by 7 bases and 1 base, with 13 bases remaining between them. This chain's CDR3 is CASIIKTGNTEAFF. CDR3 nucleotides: TGTGCCAGCATCATCAAAACAGGGAACACTGAAGCTTTCTTT. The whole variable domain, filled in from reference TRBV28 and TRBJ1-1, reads DVKVTQSSRYLVKRTGEKVFLECVQDMDHENMFWYRQDPGLGLRLIYFSYDVKMKEKGDIPEGYSVSREKKERFSLILESASTNQTSMYLCASIIKTGNTEAFFGQGTRLTVV.

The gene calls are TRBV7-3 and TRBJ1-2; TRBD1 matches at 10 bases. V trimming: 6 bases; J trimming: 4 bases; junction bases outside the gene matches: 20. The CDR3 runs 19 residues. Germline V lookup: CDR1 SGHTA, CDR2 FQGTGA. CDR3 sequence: CASSRIRDRGFFASYGYTF. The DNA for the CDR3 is TGTGCCAGCAGTCGGATCCGGGACAGGGGTTTCTTCGCTTCCTATGGCTACACCTTC.

In DNA, the CDR3 is TGTGCCAGCAGCACCCGACTAGGGGGAATTCATGAGCAGTTCTTC. This encodes CASSTRLGGIHEQFF. The chain is built from TRBV9 and TRBJ2-1, with D perhaps matching TRBD1 or TRBD2 (6 bases each). Germline CDR1 is SGDLS and CDR2 is YYNGEE. V was pared by 4 bases and J by 8 bases, with 19 bases between. CDR3 length equals 15 residues.

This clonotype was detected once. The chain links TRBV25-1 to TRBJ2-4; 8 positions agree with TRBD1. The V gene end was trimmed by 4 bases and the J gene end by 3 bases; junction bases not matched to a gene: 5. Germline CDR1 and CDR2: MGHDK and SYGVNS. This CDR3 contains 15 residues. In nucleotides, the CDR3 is TGTGCCAGCAGTGGGTTGACAGGGGACAAAAACATTCAGTACTTC. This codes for CASSGLTGDKNIQYF.

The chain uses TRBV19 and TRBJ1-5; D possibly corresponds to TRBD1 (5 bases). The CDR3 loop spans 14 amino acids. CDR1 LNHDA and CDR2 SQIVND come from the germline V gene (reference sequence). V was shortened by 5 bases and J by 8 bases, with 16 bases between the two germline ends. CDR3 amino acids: CASSDGVGGEPQHF. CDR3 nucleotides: TGTGCCAGTAGTGACGGCGTGGGGGGGGAGCCCCAGCATTTT.

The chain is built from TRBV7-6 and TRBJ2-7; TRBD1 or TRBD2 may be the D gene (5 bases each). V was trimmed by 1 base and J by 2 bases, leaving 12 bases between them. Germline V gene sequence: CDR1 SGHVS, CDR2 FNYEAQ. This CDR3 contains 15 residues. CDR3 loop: CASSLGTEGPYEQYF. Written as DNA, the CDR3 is TGTGCCAGCAGCTTAGGAACAGAGGGGCCCTACGAGCAGTACTTC.

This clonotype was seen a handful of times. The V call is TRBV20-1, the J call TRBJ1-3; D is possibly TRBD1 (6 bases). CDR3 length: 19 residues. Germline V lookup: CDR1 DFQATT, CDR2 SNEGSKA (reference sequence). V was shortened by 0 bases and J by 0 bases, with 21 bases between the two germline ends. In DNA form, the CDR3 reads TGCAGTGCTAGAGATCATCAGGGGAAGGGACAAAGCTCTGGAAACACCATATATTTT. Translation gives CSARDHQGKGQSSGNTIYF.

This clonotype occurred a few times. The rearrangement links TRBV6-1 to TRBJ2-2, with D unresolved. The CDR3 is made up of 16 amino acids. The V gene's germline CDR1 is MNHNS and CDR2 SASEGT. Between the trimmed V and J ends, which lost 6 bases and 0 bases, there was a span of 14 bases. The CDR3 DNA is TGTGCCAGCAGGACTCGAACGGGCACGAACACCGGGGAGCTGTTTTTT. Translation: CASRTRTGTNTGELFF.

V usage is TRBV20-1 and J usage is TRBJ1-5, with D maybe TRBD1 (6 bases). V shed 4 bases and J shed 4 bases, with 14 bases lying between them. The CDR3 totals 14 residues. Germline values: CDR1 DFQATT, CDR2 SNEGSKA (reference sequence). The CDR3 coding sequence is TGCAGTGCTATACAGGGTTGGCAAAATCAGCCCCAGCATTTT. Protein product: CSAIQGWQNQPQHF.

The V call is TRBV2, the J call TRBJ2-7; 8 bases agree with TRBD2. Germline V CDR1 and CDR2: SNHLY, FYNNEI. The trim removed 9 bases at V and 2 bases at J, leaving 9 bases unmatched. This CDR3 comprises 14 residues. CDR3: CASRPGLDAYEQYF. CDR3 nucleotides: TGTGCCAGTAGACCGGGACTAGACGCCTACGAGCAGTACTTC.

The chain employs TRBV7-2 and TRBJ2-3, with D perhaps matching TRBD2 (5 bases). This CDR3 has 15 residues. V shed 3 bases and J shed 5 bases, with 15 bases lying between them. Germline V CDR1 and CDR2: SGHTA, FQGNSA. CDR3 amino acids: CASSFVTAGGDTQYF. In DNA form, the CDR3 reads TGTGCCAGCAGCTTTGTAACTGCGGGTGGAGATACGCAGTATTTT. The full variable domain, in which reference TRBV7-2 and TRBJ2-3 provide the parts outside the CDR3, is GAGVSQSPSNKVTEKGKDVELRCDPISGHTALYWYRQSLGQGLEFLIYFQGNSAPDKSGLPSDRFSAERTGGSVSTLTIQRTQQEDSAVYLCASSFVTAGGDTQYFGPGTRLTVL.